The 14 T cell receptor beta chains below were found in one sample sequenced in a study of T cell responses to AZD1222 COVID-19 vaccine. Profiled with immunoSEQ multiplex PCR; TCRdb holds only in-frame clones, not every one. The profile covers around 78,000 clones, with 75% to 90% appearing a single time and approximately 1.4% taken by the ten largest. Here the sequenced sample was peripheral blood, taken 28 days after the second AZD1222 dose. These receptors were obtained from an adult who received the AZD1222 COVID-19 vaccine.

V gene TRBV28 combines with J gene TRBJ2-3, with D tentatively TRBD1 or TRBD2 (5 bases each). V lost 5 bases, J lost 0 bases, and 12 bases lay in between. The CDR3 is made up of 15 amino acids. Germline V gene lookup returns CDR1 MDHEN and CDR2 SYDVKM. The CDR3 DNA follows: TGTGCCAGCAGTCCCTTGGGGGTAAGCACAGATACGCAGTATTTT. Amino acids: CASSPLGVSTDTQYF.

This clone was counted only a few times. V gene TRBV28 combines with J gene TRBJ2-7; maybe TRBD1 (5 bases). The germline V gene has CDR1 MDHEN and CDR2 SYDVKM. The CDR3 runs to 13 residues. The germline V and J ends were trimmed by 6 bases and 2 bases, with 11 bases remaining between them. DNA of the CDR3: TGTGCCAGCAGATCTGACAGACCCTACGAGCAGTACTTC. This encodes CASRSDRPYEQYF.

V usage is TRBV13 and J usage is TRBJ2-4; TRBD1 matches 9 bases. J was trimmed by 7 bases and V by 0 bases; bases with no gene match: 4. This CDR3 region has 15 residues. From germline, CDR1 is PRHDT and CDR2 FYEKMQ (reference sequence). The CDR3 nucleotides are TGTGCCAGCAGCTTAGGGGGACAGGGTGTGAACATTCAGTACTTC. Its translation: CASSLGGQGVNIQYF.

This clone was counted a single time. The rearrangement uses TRBV3-1 (or the pseudogene TRBV3-2) and TRBJ1-1, with a possible D match to TRBD1 (5 bases). Deletions cut 5 bases from V and 8 bases from J, with 12 bases between. Germline V gene sequence: CDR1 LGHDT, CDR2 YNNKEL (reference sequence). There are 12 residues in the CDR3. In nucleotides, the CDR3 is TGTGCCAGCAGCGATTACAGGCTGGAAGCTTTCTTT. Its protein product is CASSDYRLEAFF.

This chain uses TRBV6-5 with TRBJ1-1, with TRBD1 matching 8 bases. The CDR3 length is 16 residues. In germline, CDR1 is MNHEY, CDR2 SVGAGI. Trimming at V came to 4 bases and at J to 10 bases, leaving 17 bases not matched to a gene. In DNA form, the CDR3 reads TGTGCCAGCAGTTCCCGGACAGGGCCTTATCAGAGAAGAGCTTTCTTT. Residues: CASSSRTGPYQRRAFF.

The gene calls are TRBV23-1 and TRBJ2-2; the D call may be TRBD1 or TRBD2 (5 bases each). TRBV23-1 is an ORF for which the function is uncertain. Trimming took off 6 bases at V and 0 bases at J, with 17 bases between the two ends. The CDR3 length is 17 residues. CDR3 nucleotide sequence: TGCGCCAGCAGGGTTGGCAGGGAGAGACCGAACACCGGGGAGCTGTTTTTT. This sequence encodes CASRVGRERPNTGELFF.

The rearrangement uses TRBV5-1 and TRBJ2-1; weak D call: TRBD2 (5 bases). The V and J ends lost 4 bases and 5 bases respectively, with 16 bases between them. The germline gives CDR1 SGHRS, CDR2 YFSETQ. CDR3 length equals 15 residues. The CDR3 nucleotides are TGCGCCAGCAGCCTGGCGAGGGCCGCGGACAATGAGCAGTTCTTC. It translates to CASSLARAADNEQFF. The variable domain in full, completed from reference TRBV5-1 and TRBJ2-1, reads KAGVTQTPRYLIKTRGQQVTLSCSPISGHRSVSWYQQTPGQGLQFLFEYFSETQRNKGNFPGRFSGRQFSNSRSEMNVSTLELGDSALYLCASSLARAADNEQFFGPGTRLTVL.

Notes on this clone: A junction end diverges from the germline sequence, so it may reflect a read error. The chain joins TRBV3-1 (or the pseudogene TRBV3-2) to TRBJ1-3; no firm D call. The CDR3 runs to 13 residues. Germline CDR1 reads LGHDT; CDR2 reads YNNKEL (reference sequence). In DNA, the CDR3 is TGTGCCAGCCGCCAGGCTTCTGGAAACACCATATATTTT. Translating it yields CASRQASGNTIYF.

The chain is built from TRBV6-5 and TRBJ2-7, with D possibly matching TRBD1 (7 bases). V gave up 4 bases and J gave up 0 bases, with 13 bases separating them. This CDR3 region has 15 residues. Germline CDR1 and CDR2: MNHEY and SVGAGI. In DNA form, the CDR3 reads TGTGCCAGCAGTTCAGGGGGGCTCAGCTCCTACGAGCAGTACTTC. Its protein product is CASSSGGLSSYEQYF.

CDR3 amino acids: CASSAKTGWVPEQYF. The CDR3 coding sequence is TGTGCCAGCAGCGCTAAAACAGGGTGGGTCCCCGAGCAGTACTTC. The V gene is TRBV25-1, the J gene TRBJ2-7; D might be TRBD1 (6 bases). CDR1 is MGHDK, CDR2 SYGVNS, per germline. The V end lost 6 bases, the J end lost 6 bases, and 21 bases lay between the germline ends. CDR3 length equals 15 residues.

The chain is built from TRBV6-5 and TRBJ2-7, with a possible D match to TRBD1 (6 bases). The CDR3 spans 16 residues. From germline, CDR1 is MNHEY and CDR2 SVGAGI. Trimming stripped 0 bases from V and 0 bases from J, with 12 bases between. The CDR3 reads CASSYSMIGGSYEQYF. The DNA for the CDR3 is TGTGCCAGCAGTTACTCGATGATAGGGGGCTCCTACGAGCAGTACTTC.

CDR3 protein: CASSFAPSGGYQETQYF. The CDR3, as DNA: TGTGCCAGCAGCTTTGCCCCTAGCGGGGGGTACCAAGAGACCCAGTACTTC. V gene TRBV7-2 combines with J gene TRBJ2-5; 11 bases agree with TRBD2. Germline V gene lookup returns CDR1 SGHTA and CDR2 FQGNSA. This CDR3 spans 17 amino acids. J lost 0 bases, V lost 3 bases, and 6 bases had no gene match.

The chain combines TRBV6-5 with TRBJ1-5; a weak D match, TRBD1 (6 bases). Per germline, CDR1 MNHEY and CDR2 SVGAGI. The CDR3 runs to 15 residues. Trimming pared 6 bases from V and 0 bases from J, leaving 12 bases between. CDR3 sequence (DNA): TGTGCCAGCAGGGACAGTTTCCTTAGCAATCAGCCCCAGCATTTT. Its protein product is CASRDSFLSNQPQHF.

The V gene is TRBV10-3, the J gene TRBJ2-5; unclear D gene. Looked up from germline, CDR1 is ENHRY and CDR2 is SYGVKD. V lost 2 bases and J 4 bases, leaving 11 bases between the germline ends. CDR3 length: 14 residues. The CDR3 nucleotides are TGTGCCATCAGTGAGGCCACACGTTCAGAGACCCAGTACTTC. It translates to CAISEATRSETQYF.